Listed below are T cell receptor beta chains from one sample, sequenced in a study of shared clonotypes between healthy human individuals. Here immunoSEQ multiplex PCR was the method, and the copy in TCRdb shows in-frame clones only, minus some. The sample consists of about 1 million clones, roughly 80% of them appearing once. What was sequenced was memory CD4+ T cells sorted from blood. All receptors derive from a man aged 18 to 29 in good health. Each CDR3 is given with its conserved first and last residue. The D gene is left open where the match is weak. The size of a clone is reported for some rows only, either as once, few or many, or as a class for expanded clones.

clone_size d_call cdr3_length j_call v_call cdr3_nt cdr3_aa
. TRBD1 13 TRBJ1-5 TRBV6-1 TGTGCCAGCAGTGGAGGACAGGCCCAAAGGCTGCATTTT CASSGGQAQRLHF
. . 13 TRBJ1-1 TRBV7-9 TGTGCCAGCAGCTTATTCGCGGGGAATGAAGCTTTCTTT CASSLFAGNEAFF
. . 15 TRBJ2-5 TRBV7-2 TGTGCCAGCAGCTTTAGTACGCGCGGTTGGGAGACCCAGTACTTC CASSFSTRGWETQYF
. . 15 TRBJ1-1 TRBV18 TGTGCCAGCTCACCAGGTCCGGACAGTGGCGCTGAAGCTTTCTTT CASSPGPDSGAEAFF
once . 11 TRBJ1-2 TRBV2 TGTGCCAGCAAGGAGGTGGATGGCTACACCTTC CASKEVDGYTF
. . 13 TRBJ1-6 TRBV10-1 TGCGCCAGCAGTGAGCGGACCAATTCACCCCTCCACTTT CASSERTNSPLHF
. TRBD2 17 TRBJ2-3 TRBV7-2 TGTGCCAGCAGCCACGGCGGACTAGCGGGAGGAACAGATACGCAGTATTTT CASSHGGLAGGTDTQYF
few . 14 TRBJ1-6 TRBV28 TGTGCCAGCAGTGCCTTGGACAATAATTCACCCCTCCACTTT CASSALDNNSPLHF
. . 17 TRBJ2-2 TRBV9 TGTGCCAGCAGCGTAGGAGGAACCGGCGCGAGGACCGGGGAGCTGTTTTTT CASSVGGTGARTGELFF
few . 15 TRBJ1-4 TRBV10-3 TGTGCCATCAGTGAGTCGGTTGCAACTAATGAAAAACTGTTTTTT CAISESVATNEKLFF
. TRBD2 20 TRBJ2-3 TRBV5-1 TGCGCCAGCCGTCCCCGAGGCCTAGCGGGGGGGTTCAATCTCAAAGATACGCAGTATTTT CASRPRGLAGGFNLKDTQYF
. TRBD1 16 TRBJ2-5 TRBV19 TGTGCCAGTAGTATGGGACAGGGGGCGCGACAAGAGACCCAGTACTTC CASSMGQGARQETQYF
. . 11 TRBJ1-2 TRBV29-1 TGCAGCGGAGGGGAAGTAAGCGGCTACACCTTC CSGGEVSGYTF
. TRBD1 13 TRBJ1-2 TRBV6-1 TGTGCCAGCAGGGACAGGGTTTCCTATGGCTACACCTTC CASRDRVSYGYTF
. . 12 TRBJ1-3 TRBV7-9 TGTGCCACCCCGGCGGCTGGAAACACCATATATTTT CATPAAGNTIYF
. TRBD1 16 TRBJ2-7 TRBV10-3 TGTGCCATCAGTGAGACCGACAGGGGACCAAGTAGGGAGCAGTACTTC CAISETDRGPSREQYF
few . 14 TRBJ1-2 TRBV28 TGTGCCAGCATCCCCGGGGGGTCCGTGGGGGGCTACACCTTC CASIPGGSVGGYTF
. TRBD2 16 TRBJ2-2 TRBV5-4 TGTGCCAGCAGCTTGCCGACTAGCGGGTTTACCGGGGAGCTGTTTTTT CASSLPTSGFTGELFF
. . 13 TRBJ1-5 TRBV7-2 TGTGCCAGCAGCTTAGTGGACGTGCAGCCCCAGCATTTT CASSLVDVQPQHF
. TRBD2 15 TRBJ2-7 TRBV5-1 TGCGCCAGCAGCCCGGCCGGGGGGGGAACCTACGAGCAGTACTTC CASSPAGGGTYEQYF
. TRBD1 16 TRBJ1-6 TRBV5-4 TGTGCCAGCAGCTTGTACTGGACAGGGTATAATTCACCCCTCCACTTT CASSLYWTGYNSPLHF
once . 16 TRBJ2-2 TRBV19 TGTGCCAGTAGTATTGGCAGGGGCCGGAACACCGGGGAGCTGTTTTTT CASSIGRGRNTGELFF
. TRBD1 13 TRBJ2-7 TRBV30 TGTGCCTGGAGTCCCGGGACAGGGGGCCCCCATAGGTTC CAWSPGTGGPHRF
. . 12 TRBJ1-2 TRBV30 TGTGCCGGGGAGGACCGAAGCTATGGCTACACCTTC CAGEDRSYGYTF
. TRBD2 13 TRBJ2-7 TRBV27 TGTGCCAGCAGTGCGCGGGGGGACTACGAGCAGTACTTC CASSARGDYEQYF
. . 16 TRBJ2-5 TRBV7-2 TGTGCCAGCAGCTTAGCTGGTGGCAGGGGAAAAGAGACCCAGTACTTC CASSLAGGRGKETQYF
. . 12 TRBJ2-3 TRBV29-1 TGCAGCGTTGAAGATCCCGGGACCGCGCAGTATTTT CSVEDPGTAQYF
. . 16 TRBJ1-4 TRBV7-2 TGTGCCAGCAGCTTCAGTCGGGGGCCGAGGTACGAAAAACTGTTTTTT CASSFSRGPRYEKLFF
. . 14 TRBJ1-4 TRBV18 TGTGCCAGCTCACCACCGTCAGGGAATGAAAAACTGTTTTTT CASSPPSGNEKLFF
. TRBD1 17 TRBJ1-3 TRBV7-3 TGTGCCAGCAGCTCCCCGACAGGGCAGCGCTCTGGAAACACCATATATTTT CASSSPTGQRSGNTIYF
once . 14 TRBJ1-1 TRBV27 TGTGCCAGCAGTCCAAGACCCGGGACAAGTGAAGCTTTCTTT CASSPRPGTSEAFF
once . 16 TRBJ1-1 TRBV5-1 TGCGCCAGCTCCCCCCTGGGACACACACCCGACACTGAAGCTTTCTTT CASSPLGHTPDTEAFF
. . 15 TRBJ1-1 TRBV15 TGTGCCACCAGCAACTCCACTATAGGGGCCCTGAGGGCTTTCTTT CATSNSTIGALRAFF
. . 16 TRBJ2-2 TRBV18 TGTGCCAGCTCACCTAACGCAGGGGCGCAGGCCGGGGAGCTGTTTTTT CASSPNAGAQAGELFF
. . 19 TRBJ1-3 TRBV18 TGTGCCAGCTCACCAGCGGGGGCCAGCCTGATCTCCGCTGGAAACACCATATATTTT CASSPAGASLISAGNTIYF
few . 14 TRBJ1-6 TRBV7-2 TGTGCCAGCAGCTTAGCGTTACCCAATTCACCCCTCCACTTT CASSLALPNSPLHF
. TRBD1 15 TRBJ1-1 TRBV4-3 TGCGCCAGCAGCCTCGACAGGGGTTTAAACACTGAAGCTTTCTTT CASSLDRGLNTEAFF
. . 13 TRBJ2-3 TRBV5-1 TGCGCCAGCAGCGAGGCAGGCACAGATACGCAGTATTTT CASSEAGTDTQYF
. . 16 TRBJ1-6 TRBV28 TGTGCCAGCAGTTTCCCCCAGGGGTCGGGTAGTTCACCCCTCCACTTT CASSFPQGSGSSPLHF
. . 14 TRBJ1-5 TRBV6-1 TGTGCCAGCAATCTGGACGGTAGCAATCAGCCCCAGCATTTT CASNLDGSNQPQHF
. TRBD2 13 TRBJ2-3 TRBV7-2 TGTGCCAGTGGACTAGCGGGCACAGATACGCAGTATTTT CASGLAGTDTQYF
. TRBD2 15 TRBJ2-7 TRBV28 TGTGCCAGCAGGAGGACTAGCGGGGGCTCCTACGAGCAGTACTTC CASRRTSGGSYEQYF
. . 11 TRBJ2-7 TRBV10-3 TGTACCATCAGTGAGGCACACGAGCAGTACTTC CTISEAHEQYF
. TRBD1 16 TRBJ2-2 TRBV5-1 TGCGCCAGCAGCACTAGACAGGGGGCGCAAGGCGGGGAGCTGTTTTTT CASSTRQGAQGGELFF
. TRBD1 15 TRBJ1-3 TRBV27 TGTGCCAGCAGTCTGACAGGGAACTCTGGAAACACCATATATTTT CASSLTGNSGNTIYF
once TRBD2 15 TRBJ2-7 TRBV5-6 TGTGCCAGCAGCTTGGTGGGGGAGGGCCGGGACGAGCAGTACTTC CASSLVGEGRDEQYF
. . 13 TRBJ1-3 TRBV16 TGTGCCAGCGCCCCGACAACGGGAAACACCATATATTTT CASAPTTGNTIYF
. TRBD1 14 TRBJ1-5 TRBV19 TGTGCCAGTAGTACGCTGACAGGGCCAGGGCCCCAGCATTTT CASSTLTGPGPQHF
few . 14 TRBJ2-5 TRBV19 TGTGCCAGTAGTCCCTCGACAGCATCTAGGACCCAGTACTTC CASSPSTASRTQYF
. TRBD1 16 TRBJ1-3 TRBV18 TGTGCCAGCTCACCTCTGGGACAGGTCTCTGGAAACACCATATATTTT CASSPLGQVSGNTIYF
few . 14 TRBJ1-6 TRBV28 TGTGCCATCCAAGGGAGCTCCTATAATTCACCCCTCCACTTT CAIQGSSYNSPLHF
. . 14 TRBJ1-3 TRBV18 TGTGCCAGCTCACCCTCCAGGACAGAGGGCACCATATATTTT CASSPSRTEGTIYF
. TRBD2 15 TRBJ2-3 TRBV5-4 TGTGCCAGCAGATTTGGACTAGCCCTCACAGATACGCAGTATTTT CASRFGLALTDTQYF
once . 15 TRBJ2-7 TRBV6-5 TGTGCCAGCTCTGAAATGTTTTCGACCTCCTACGAGCAGTACTTC CASSEMFSTSYEQYF
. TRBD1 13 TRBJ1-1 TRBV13 TGTGCCAGCAGCCTCAACAGGGGTACTGAAGCTTTCTTT CASSLNRGTEAFF
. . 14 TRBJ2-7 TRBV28 TGTGCCAGCAGCAAAGGGGGGATCTCCTACGAGCAGTACTTC CASSKGGISYEQYF
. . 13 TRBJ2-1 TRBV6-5 TGTGCCAGCAGTTCGGGACCATCCAATGAGCAGTTCTTC CASSSGPSNEQFF
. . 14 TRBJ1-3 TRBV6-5 TGTGCCAGCAGTGAGGGACGCTCTGGAAACACCATATATTTT CASSEGRSGNTIYF
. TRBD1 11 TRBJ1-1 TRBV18 TGTGCCAGCTCACCAGACAGGGGTGCTTTCTTT CASSPDRGAFF
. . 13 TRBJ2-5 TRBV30 TGTGCCTGGGGTAGATCGATCCAAGAGACCCAGTACTTC CAWGRSIQETQYF